This T cell receptor beta chain was retrieved from a study of OX40 agonist ivuxolimab in advanced cancers. Overall study: Dose-escalation patients had hepatocellular carcinoma, melanoma, renal cell or head and neck cancer. A male proportion of over 75% was recorded, with mean age 60 years and range about 23 to 90. Study-level points and caveats: The CD4+ and CD8+ T cells in the blood had expanded clonally by week 6 at 0.1 to 3.0 mg/kg.

V gave up 1 base and J gave up 0 bases, with 12 bases separating them. This CDR3 is built from 16 residues. The germline V gene has CDR1 SGHDN and CDR2 FVKESK. People who had autoimmune disease history or systemic immunosuppression were excluded. Concerning this clone: What it binds is not known.

Assay: immunoSEQ multiplex PCR; the TCRdb copy retains only in-frame clones and omits some. The table shows tens of thousands of clones, with 75% to 90% occurring only once. The chain carries TRBV14 and TRBJ1-2; D possibly corresponds to TRBD1 (5 bases). The TCR sequence derives from an adult with an advanced solid tumor such as melanoma, head and neck, liver or kidney cancer. The material sequenced was CD4+ or CD8+ T cells sorted from blood, taken in a trial of the OX40 agonist ivuxolimab. CDR3 coding DNA: TGTGCCAGCAGCCAAGGTGGCAGGGTAGCTAACTATGGCTACACCTTC. Translating it yields CASSQGGRVANYGYTF.